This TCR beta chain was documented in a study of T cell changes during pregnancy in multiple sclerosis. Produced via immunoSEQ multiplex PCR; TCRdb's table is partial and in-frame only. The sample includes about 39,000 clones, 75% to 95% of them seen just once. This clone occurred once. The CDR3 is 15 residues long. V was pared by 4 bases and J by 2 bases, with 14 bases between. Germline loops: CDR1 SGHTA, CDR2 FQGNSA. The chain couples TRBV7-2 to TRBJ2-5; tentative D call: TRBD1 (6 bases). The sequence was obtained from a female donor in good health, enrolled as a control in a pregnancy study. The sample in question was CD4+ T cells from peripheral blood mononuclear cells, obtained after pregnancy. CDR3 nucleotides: TGTGCCAGCAGCTCCGCTGGACAGAAACAAGAGACCCAGTACTTC. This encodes CASSSAGQKQETQYF. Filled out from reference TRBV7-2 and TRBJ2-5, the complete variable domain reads GAGVSQSPSNKVTEKGKDVELRCDPISGHTALYWYRQSLGQGLEFLIYFQGNSAPDKSGLPSDRFSAERTGGSVSTLTIQRTQQEDSAVYLCASSSAGQKQETQYFGPGTRLLVL.